The entry below describes one TCR beta chain. The antigen remains undetermined. Germline V gene data show CDR1 as MNHEY and CDR2 as SVGAGI. This CDR3 is built from 16 residues. V trimming: 4 bases; J trimming: 4 bases; junction bases outside the gene matches: 7. The sample originates from a study of cytomegalovirus exposure and HLA in healthy donors. Primers included in the PCR were 60 Vbeta and 13 Jbeta primers. The method was immunoSEQ multiplex PCR; TCRdb's version includes in-frame clones alone and lacks a portion of them. Counted here are roughly 100,000 clones, about 13% occurring once; the ten biggest clones make up roughly 16%. Overall study results and limits: For most TCR beta V segments, an earlier analysis put the productive rate at about 87% or about 30% of the time.

Sequenced material: PBMCs. This chain connects TRBV6-5 to TRBJ2-5; the match to TRBD2 covers 12 bases. The source is a man in his forties in good health and CMV-seropositive. The CDR3 region is CASSSLAGGAGETQYF. CDR3 in DNA: TGTGCCAGCAGTTCGCTAGCGGGAGGGGCGGGAGAGACCCAGTACTTC.